These T cell receptor beta chains were read from a single sample in a study of identical twins. TCRdb reprocessed the 5' RACE reads via MiXCR and lists one record per CDR3 protein. The sample includes 400,000 to 500,000 distinct CDR3 sequences, around a sixth of them seen just once. Material: naive T cells sorted from blood. The receptors here all came from a man aged 45-65 years in good health. Each CDR3 is given with its conserved first and last residue. D genes are given only for firm matches. Not all rows give a size; the values are once, few, many and, for expanded clones, a class.

>-|TRBV29-1|many|TRBJ2-7
CSVLSRVGYEQYF
TGCAGCGTCCTGTCCAGGGTTGGCTACGAGCAGTACTTC
>-|TRBV7-9|few|TRBJ2-7
CASSLTREIIYEQYF
TGTGCCAGCAGCTTAACCAGGGAAATCATCTACGAGCAGTACTTC
>-|TRBV20-1|few|TRBJ2-7
CSARHGTSYEQYF
TGCAGTGCGCGCCATGGGACCTCCTACGAGCAGTACTTC
>TRBD2|TRBV30|few|TRBJ2-1
CAWLSGGTYNEQFF
TGTGCCTGGCTTAGCGGGGGAACCTACAATGAGCAGTTCTTC
>-|TRBV4-3|-|TRBJ1-4
CASSQERRGLATNEKLFF
TGCGCCAGCAGCCAAGAGCGAAGGGGCCTTGCAACTAATGAAAAACTGTTTTTT
>TRBD2|TRBV20-1|-|TRBJ2-7
CSARGLPSGRKGEQYF
TGCAGTGCTCGGGGCCTGCCTAGCGGGAGAAAAGGCGAGCAGTACTTC
>-|TRBV7-9|-|TRBJ2-7
CASSLGTAGGEQYF
TGTGCCAGCAGCTTAGGGACAGCTGGAGGCGAGCAGTACTTC
>-|TRBV4-3|-|TRBJ2-2
CASSQVRGKSGELFF
TGCGCCAGCAGCCAAGTCCGGGGGAAGTCCGGGGAGCTGTTTTTT
>-|TRBV29-1|few|TRBJ2-3
CSVGMRGRTDTQYF
TGCAGCGTTGGGATGCGGGGGCGCACAGATACGCAGTATTTT
>-|TRBV7-2|many|TRBJ2-1
CASSILLTDNEQFF
TGTGCCAGCAGCATCCTTCTAACAGACAATGAGCAGTTCTTC
>-|TRBV29-1|-|TRBJ2-3
CSVTDRSATTDTQYF
TGCAGCGTTACCGACAGGTCCGCAACCACAGATACGCAGTATTTT
>TRBD2|TRBV15|-|TRBJ2-1
CATSRDHASGAIKQFF
TGTGCCACCAGCAGAGATCACGCTAGCGGGGCGATTAAGCAGTTCTTC
>-|TRBV20-1|many|TRBJ2-1
CSAEVEEQFF
TGCAGTGCCGAAGTGGAGGAGCAGTTCTTC
>-|TRBV5-1|many|TRBJ2-3
CASSLDGVTDTQYF
TGCGCCAGCAGCTTGGACGGGGTCACAGATACGCAGTATTTT
>-|TRBV6-5|-|TRBJ2-3
CASSYSRLLAGTDTQYF
TGTGCCAGCAGTTACTCGAGATTGTTAGCGGGCACAGATACGCAGTATTTT
>-|TRBV6-2/TRBV6-3|-|TRBJ2-3
CASSLSQGPVGTQYF
TGTGCCAGCAGCTTATCACAGGGACCCGTCGGTACGCAGTATTTT
>-|TRBV9|-|TRBJ2-5
CASSADGNVETQYF
TGTGCCAGCAGCGCAGACGGCAACGTTGAGACCCAGTACTTC
>TRBD2|TRBV29-1|few|TRBJ2-5
CSVERGAETQYF
TGCAGCGTTGAGCGGGGGGCAGAGACCCAGTACTTC
>-|TRBV24-1|many|TRBJ1-2
CATSDLRSGYTF
TGTGCCACCAGTGATTTGAGGAGCGGCTACACCTTC
>-|TRBV9|few|TRBJ1-1
CASSRGRTEAFF
TGTGCCAGCAGCAGGGGGAGGACTGAAGCTTTCTTT
>-|TRBV27|-|TRBJ1-1
CASSLDRVHTEAFF
TGTGCCAGCAGTTTAGATAGGGTCCACACTGAAGCTTTCTTT
>-|TRBV20-1|-|TRBJ1-2
CSATTRTANYGYTF
TGCAGTGCCACAACCAGGACAGCTAACTATGGCTACACCTTC
>TRBD1|TRBV20-1|-|TRBJ1-5
CSTLDRGLQPQHF
TGCAGCACACTGGACAGGGGGCTTCAGCCCCAGCATTTT
>TRBD1|TRBV11-2|few|TRBJ2-7
CASSPWTGGSYEQYF
TGTGCCAGCAGCCCGTGGACAGGGGGCAGTTACGAGCAGTACTTC
>-|TRBV20-1|-|TRBJ2-7
CSARLGSRSSYEQYF
TGCAGTGCTAGGCTCGGCTCGAGGAGCTCCTACGAGCAGTACTTC
>-|TRBV6-5|many|TRBJ2-3
CASSYSDSTDTQYF
TGTGCCAGCAGTTACTCCGACAGCACAGATACGCAGTATTTT
>-|TRBV3-1|many|TRBJ1-5
CASSPAVSNQPQHF
TGTGCCAGCAGCCCGGCGGTAAGCAATCAGCCCCAGCATTTT
>TRBD2|TRBV5-1|many|TRBJ2-1
CASSLIAGGYNEQFF
TGTGCCAGCAGTTTAATAGCGGGGGGGTACAATGAGCAGTTCTTC
>TRBD1|TRBV18|-|TRBJ1-1
CASSVQGATNTEAFF
TGTGCCAGCTCAGTACAGGGGGCGACGAACACTGAAGCTTTCTTT
>-|TRBV14|few|TRBJ2-7
CASSPLAGYEQYF
TGTGCCAGCAGCCCACTCGCTGGGTACGAGCAGTACTTC
>-|TRBV29-1|-|TRBJ2-1
CSGQPGRYNEQFF
TGCAGCGGACAACCGGGACGTTACAATGAGCAGTTCTTC